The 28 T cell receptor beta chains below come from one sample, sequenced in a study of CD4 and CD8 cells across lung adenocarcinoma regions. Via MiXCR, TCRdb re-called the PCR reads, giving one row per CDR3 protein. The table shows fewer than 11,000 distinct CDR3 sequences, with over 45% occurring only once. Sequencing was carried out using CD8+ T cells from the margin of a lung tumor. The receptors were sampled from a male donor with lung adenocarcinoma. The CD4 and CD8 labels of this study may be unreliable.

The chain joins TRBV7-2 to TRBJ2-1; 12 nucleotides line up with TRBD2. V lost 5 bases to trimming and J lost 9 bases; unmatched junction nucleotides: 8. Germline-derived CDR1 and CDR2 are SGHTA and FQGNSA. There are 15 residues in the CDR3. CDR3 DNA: TGTGCCAGCAGCCATGGGACTAGCGGGTTCTTTGAGCAGTTCTTC. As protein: CASSHGTSGFFEQFF.

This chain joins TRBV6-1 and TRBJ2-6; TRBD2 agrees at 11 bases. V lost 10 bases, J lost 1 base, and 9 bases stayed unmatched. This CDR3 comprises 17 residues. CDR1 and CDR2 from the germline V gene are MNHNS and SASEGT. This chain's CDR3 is CATLGSGRASGANVLTF. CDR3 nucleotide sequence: TGTGCCACCCTAGGTAGCGGGAGGGCTTCTGGGGCCAACGTCCTGACTTTC.

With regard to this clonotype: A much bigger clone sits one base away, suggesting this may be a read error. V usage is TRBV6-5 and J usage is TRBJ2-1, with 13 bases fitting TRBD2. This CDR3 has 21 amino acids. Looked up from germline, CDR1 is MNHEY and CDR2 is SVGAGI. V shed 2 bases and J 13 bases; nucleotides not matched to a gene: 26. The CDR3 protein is CASSYTANILAGGPGSETQFF. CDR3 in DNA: TGTGCCAGCAGTTACACGGCCAATATACTAGCGGGAGGGCCTGGGAGCGAGACCCAGTTCTTC.

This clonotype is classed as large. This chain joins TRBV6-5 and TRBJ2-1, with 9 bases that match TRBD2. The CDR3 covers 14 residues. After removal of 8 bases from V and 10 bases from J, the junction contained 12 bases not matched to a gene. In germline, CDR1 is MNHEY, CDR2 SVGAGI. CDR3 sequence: CASGTSIRLLEQFF. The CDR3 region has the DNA TGTGCCAGCGGGACTAGCATTCGTTTATTGGAGCAGTTCTTC.

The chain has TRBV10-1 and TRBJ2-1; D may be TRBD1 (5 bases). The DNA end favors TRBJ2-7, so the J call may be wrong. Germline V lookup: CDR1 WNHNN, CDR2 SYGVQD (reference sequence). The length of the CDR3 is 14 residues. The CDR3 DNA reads TGCGCCAGCAGTGAGTCCCAGACAGCCTACGAGCAGTACTTC. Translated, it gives CASSESQTAYEQYF.

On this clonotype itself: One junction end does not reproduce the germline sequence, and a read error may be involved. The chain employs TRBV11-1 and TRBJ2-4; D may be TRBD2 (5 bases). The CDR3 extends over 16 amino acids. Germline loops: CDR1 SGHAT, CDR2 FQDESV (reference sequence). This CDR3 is CASSSLALAAKDTQYF. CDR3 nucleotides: TGTGCCAGCAGTTCCTTAGCGCTGGCAGCCAAAGATACTCAGTACTTT.

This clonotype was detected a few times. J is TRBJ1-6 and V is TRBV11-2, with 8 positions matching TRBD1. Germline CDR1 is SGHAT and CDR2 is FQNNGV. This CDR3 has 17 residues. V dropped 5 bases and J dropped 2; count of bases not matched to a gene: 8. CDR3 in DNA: TGTGCCAGCAGCGGCCGGACAGGGTGGACCTATAATTCACCCCTCCACTTT. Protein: CASSGRTGWTYNSPLHF.

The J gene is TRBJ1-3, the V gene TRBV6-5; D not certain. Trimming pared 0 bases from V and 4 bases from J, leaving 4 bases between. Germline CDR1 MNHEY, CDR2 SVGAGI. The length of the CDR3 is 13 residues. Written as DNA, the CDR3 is TGTGCCAGCAGTTACTCAGGGGGAAACACCATATATTTT. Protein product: CASSYSGGNTIYF.

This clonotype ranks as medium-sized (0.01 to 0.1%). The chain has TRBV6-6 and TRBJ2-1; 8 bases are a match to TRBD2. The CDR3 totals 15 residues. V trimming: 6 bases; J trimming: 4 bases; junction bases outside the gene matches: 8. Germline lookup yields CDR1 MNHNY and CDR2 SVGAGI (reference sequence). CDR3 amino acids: CASSHPVAGYNEQFF. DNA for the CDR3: TGTGCCAGCAGCCACCCTGTAGCGGGGTACAATGAGCAGTTCTTC.

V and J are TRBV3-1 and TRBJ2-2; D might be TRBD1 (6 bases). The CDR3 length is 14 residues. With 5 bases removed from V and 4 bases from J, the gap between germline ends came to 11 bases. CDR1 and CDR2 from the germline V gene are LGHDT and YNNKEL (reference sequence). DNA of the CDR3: TGTGCCAGCAGCATGGGACATTTCACCGGGGAGCTGTTTTTT. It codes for CASSMGHFTGELFF.

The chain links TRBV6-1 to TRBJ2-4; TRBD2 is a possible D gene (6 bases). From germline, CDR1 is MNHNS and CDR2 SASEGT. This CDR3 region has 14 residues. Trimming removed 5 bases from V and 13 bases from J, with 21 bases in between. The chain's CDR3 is CASSRLGGEDTQYF. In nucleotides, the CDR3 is TGTGCCAGCAGTCGACTGGGCGGGGAAGACACCCAGTACTTC.

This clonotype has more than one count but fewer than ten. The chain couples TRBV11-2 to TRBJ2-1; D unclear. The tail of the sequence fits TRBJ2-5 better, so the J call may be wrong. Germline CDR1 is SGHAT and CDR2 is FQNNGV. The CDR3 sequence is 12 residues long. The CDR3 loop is CASSLNQETQYF. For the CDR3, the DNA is TGTGCCAGCAGCTTAAACCAAGAGACCCAGTACTTC.

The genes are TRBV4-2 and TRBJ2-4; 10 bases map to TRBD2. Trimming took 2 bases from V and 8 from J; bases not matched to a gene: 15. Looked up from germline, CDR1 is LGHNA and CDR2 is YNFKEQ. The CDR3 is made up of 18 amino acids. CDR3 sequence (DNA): TGTGCCAGCAGCCAAACCTATCCCAGCGGGAGGGCCGAGGACATTCAGTACTTC. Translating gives CASSQTYPSGRAEDIQYF.

In DNA, the CDR3 is TGTGCCAGCAGGACCGACAGCCGGTCGGTTGGCTACACCTTC. Translated: CASRTDSRSVGYTF. This chain joins TRBV12-3 or TRBV12-4 and TRBJ1-2, with D possibly being TRBD1 (5 bases). This CDR3 region has 14 residues. The germline V and J ends were trimmed by 6 bases and 7 bases, with 18 bases remaining between them.

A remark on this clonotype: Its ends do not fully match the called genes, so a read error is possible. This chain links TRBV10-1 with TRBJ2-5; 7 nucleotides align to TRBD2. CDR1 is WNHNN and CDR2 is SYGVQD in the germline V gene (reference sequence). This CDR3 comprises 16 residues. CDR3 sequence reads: CACREVAGGPGETQYF. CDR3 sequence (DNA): TGCGCCTGCAGGGAGGTAGCGGGCGGGCCCGGAGAGACCCAGTATTTC.

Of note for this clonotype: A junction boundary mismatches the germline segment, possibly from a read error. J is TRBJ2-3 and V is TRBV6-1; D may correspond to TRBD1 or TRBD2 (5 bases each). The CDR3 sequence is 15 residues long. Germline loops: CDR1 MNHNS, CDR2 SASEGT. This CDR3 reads CARGNGGRVKDTQYF. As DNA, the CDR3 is TGTGCCAGGGGTAATGGGGGACGCGTCAAAGATACCCAGTATTTT.

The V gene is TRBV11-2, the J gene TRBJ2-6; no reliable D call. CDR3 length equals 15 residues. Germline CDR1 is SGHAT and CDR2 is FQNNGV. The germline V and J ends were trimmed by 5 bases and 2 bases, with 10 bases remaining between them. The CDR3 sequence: CASSKRVAGANVLTF. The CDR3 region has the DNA TGTGCCAGCAGCAAAAGAGTCGCTGGGGCCAACGTCCTGACTTTC.

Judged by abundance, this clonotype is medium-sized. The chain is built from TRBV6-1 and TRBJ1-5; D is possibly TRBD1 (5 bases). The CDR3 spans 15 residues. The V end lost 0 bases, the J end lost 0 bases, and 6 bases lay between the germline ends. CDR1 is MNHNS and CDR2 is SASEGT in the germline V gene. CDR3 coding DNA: TGTGCCAGCAGTGAAGCTGGGGGTAGCAATCAGCCCCAGCATTTT. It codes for CASSEAGGSNQPQHF.

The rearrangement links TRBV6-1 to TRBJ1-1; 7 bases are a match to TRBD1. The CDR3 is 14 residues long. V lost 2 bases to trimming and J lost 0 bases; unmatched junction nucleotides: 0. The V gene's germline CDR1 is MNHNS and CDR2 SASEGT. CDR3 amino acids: CASSEQGVNTEAFF. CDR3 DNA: TGTGCCAGCAGTGAACAGGGGGTGAACACTGAAGCTTTCTTT.

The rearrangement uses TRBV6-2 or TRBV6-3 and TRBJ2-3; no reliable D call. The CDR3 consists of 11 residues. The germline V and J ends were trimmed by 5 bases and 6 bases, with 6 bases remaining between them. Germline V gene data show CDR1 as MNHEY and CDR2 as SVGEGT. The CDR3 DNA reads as TGTGCCAGCAGTCCTGATGATACGCAGTATTTT. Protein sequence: CASSPDDTQYF.

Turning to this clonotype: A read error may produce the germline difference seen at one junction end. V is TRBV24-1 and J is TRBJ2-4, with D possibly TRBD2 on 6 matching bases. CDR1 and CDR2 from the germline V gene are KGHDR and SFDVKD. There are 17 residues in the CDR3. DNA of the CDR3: TGTGCCACCAGTGATTTGCCTTCTCGGGGAGGCAACAACACGCAGTACTTT. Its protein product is CATSDLPSRGGNNTQYF.

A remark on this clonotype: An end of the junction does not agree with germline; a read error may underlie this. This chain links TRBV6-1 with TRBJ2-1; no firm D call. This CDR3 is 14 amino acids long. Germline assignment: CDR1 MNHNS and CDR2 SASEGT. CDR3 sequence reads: CASSRAVAGDKQFF. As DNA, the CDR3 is TGTGCGAGCAGTAGGGCTGTGGCTGGGGATAAGCAGTTTTTC.

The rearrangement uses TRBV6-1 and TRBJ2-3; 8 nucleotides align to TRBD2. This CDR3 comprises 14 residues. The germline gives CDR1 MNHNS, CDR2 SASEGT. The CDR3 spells CAGSGGDGQDTQYF. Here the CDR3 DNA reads TGTGCGGGCAGCGGGGGCGACGGCCAAGATACGCAGTATTTT.

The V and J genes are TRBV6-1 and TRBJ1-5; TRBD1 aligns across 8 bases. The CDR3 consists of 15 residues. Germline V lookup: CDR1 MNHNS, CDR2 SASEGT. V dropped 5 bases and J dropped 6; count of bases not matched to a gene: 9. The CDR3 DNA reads TGTGCCAGCAGTCGGACAGGGAATGGCCCTCAGCCCCAGCATTTT. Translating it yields CASSRTGNGPQPQHF.

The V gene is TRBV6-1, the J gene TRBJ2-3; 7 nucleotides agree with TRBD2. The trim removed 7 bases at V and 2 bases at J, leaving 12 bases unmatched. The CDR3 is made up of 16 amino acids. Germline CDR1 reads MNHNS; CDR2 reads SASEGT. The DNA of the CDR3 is TGTGCCAGCATGCAAAACCCTAGCGGATCCACAGATACGCAGTATTTT. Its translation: CASMQNPSGSTDTQYF.

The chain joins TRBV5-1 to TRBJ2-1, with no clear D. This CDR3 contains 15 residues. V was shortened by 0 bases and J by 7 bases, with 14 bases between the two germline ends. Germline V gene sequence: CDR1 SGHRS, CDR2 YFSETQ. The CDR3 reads CASSLGTNPGNEQFF. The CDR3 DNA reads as TGCGCCAGCAGCTTGGGGACCAACCCTGGAAATGAGCAGTTCTTC.

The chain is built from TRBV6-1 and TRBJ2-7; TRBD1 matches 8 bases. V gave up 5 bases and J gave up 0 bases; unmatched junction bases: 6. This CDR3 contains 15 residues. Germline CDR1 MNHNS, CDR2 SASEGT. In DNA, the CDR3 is TGTGCCAGCAGTCGCCGGGACAGGAGCTCCTACGAGCAGTACTTC. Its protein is CASSRRDRSSYEQYF.

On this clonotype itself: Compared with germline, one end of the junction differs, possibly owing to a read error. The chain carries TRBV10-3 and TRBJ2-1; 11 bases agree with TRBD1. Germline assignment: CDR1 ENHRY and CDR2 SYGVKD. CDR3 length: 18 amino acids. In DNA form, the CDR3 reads TGTGCCATCAGTGAGTCTTCAGTTGGGACAGGGGGGAAGAAGGAGCTGTTCTTC. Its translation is CAISESSVGTGGKKELFF.